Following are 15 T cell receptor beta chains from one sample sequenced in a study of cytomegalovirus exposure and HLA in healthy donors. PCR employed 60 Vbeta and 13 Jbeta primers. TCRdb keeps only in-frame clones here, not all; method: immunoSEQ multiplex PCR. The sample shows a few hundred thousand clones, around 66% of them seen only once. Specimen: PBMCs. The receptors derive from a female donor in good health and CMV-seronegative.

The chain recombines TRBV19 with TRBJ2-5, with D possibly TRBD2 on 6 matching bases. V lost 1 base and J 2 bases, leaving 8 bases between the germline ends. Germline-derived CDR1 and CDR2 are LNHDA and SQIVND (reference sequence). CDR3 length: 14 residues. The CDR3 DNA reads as TGTGCCAGTAGTATAGGGAGCGGGCAAGAGACCCAGTACTTC. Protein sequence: CASSIGSGQETQYF.

The CDR3 loop reads CASSQRDRAYEQYF. CDR3 sequence (DNA): TGCGCCAGCAGTCAACGGGACAGGGCGTACGAGCAGTACTTC. This chain joins TRBV23-1 and TRBJ2-7; 9 bases are a match to TRBD1. TRBV23-1 is recorded as an ORF, its role being uncertain. The CDR3 is made up of 14 amino acids. Losses at the gene ends were 2 bases for V and 4 bases for J; bases not matched to a gene: 3.

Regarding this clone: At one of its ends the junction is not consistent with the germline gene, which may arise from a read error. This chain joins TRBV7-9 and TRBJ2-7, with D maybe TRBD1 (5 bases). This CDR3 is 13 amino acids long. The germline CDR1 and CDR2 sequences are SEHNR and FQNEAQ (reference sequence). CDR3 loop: CSSSLTGSYEQYF. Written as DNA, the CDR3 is TGTTCCAGCAGCTTAACAGGTTCCTACGAGCAGTACTTC. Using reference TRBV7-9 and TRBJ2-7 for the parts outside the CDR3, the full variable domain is DTGVSQNPRHKITKRGQNVTFRCDPISEHNRLYWYRQTLGQGPEFLTYFQNEAQLEKSRLLSDRFSAERPKGSFSTLEIQRTEQGDSAMYLCSSSLTGSYEQYFGPGTRLTVT.

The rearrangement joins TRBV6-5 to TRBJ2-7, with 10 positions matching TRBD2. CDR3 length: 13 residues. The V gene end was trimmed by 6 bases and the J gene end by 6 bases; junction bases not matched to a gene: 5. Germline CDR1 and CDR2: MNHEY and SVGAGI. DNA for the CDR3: TGTGCCAGCAGGCCTAGCGGGAGTTCCGAGCAGTACTTC. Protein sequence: CASRPSGSSEQYF.

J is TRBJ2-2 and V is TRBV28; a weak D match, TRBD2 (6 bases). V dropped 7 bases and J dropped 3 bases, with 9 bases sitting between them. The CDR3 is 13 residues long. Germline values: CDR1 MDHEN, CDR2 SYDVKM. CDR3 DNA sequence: TGTGCCAGCATCGGGGGAGACACCGGGGAGCTGTTTTTT. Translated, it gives CASIGGDTGELFF.

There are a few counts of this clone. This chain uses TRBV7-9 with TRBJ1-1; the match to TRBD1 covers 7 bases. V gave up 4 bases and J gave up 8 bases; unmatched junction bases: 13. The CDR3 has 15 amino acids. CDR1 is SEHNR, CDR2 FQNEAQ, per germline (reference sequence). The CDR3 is CASSSVPGQKTEAFF. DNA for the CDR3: TGTGCCAGCAGCTCAGTCCCGGGACAGAAAACGGAAGCTTTCTTT.

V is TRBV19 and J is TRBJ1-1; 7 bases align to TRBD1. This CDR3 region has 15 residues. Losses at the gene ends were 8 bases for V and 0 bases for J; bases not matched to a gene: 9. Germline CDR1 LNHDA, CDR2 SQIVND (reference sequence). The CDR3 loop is CASRPGTVMNTEAFF. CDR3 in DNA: TGTGCCAGTCGCCCTGGGACAGTGATGAACACTGAAGCTTTCTTT.

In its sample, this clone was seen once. The CDR3 DNA sequence: TGTGCCAGCAGCTTAGTTGTGGGCGCGGGCTACACCTTC. Translated, it gives CASSLVVGAGYTF. The chain is built from TRBV7-9 and TRBJ1-2; D unresolved. This CDR3 is built from 13 residues. The V gene's germline CDR1 is SEHNR and CDR2 FQNEAQ (reference sequence). Trimming took 1 base from V and 8 from J, leaving 11 bases between them.

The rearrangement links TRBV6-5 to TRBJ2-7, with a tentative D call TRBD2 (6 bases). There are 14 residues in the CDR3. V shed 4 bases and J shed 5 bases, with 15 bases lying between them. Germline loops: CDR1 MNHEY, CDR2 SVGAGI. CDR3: CASSLSGDRNEQYF. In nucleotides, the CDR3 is TGTGCCAGCAGTTTATCGGGAGATCGGAACGAGCAGTACTTC.

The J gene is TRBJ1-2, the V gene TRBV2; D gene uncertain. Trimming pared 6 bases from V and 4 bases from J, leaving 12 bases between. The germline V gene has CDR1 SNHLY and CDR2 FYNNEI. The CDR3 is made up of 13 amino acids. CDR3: CASRREDSYGYTF. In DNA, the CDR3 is TGTGCCAGCAGGCGGGAGGATTCCTATGGCTACACCTTC.

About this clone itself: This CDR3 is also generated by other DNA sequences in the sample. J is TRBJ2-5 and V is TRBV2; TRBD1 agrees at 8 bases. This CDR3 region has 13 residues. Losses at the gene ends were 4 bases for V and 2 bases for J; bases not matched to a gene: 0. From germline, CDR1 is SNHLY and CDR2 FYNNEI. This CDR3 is CASSGTGQETQYF. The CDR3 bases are TGTGCCAGCAGTGGGACAGGGCAAGAGACCCAGTACTTC.

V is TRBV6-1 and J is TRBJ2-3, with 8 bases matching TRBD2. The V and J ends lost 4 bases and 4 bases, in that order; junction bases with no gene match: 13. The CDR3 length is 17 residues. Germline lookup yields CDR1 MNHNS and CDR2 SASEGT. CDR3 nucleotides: TGTGCCAGCAGTGGGGAACTTAGCGGGACGGGCTCAGATACGCAGTATTTT. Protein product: CASSGELSGTGSDTQYF.

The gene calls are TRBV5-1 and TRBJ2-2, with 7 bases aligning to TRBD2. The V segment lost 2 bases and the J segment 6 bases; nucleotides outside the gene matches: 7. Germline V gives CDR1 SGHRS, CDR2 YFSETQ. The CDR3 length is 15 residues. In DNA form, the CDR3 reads TGCGCCAGCAGCTTACTACCAACTAGCGCCGGGGAGCTGTTTTTT. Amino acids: CASSLLPTSAGELFF.

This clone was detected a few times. The CDR3 is CASRYLAGGTGELFF. The CDR3 nucleotides are TGTGCCAGCAGATATCTAGCGGGAGGCACCGGGGAGCTGTTTTTT. The gene calls are TRBV11-3 and TRBJ2-2; TRBD2 matches at 11 bases. Germline trimming cut 6 bases from V and 4 bases from J; bases unmatched to any gene: 4. The CDR3 runs to 15 residues. CDR1 and CDR2 (germline): SGHNT, YENEEA.

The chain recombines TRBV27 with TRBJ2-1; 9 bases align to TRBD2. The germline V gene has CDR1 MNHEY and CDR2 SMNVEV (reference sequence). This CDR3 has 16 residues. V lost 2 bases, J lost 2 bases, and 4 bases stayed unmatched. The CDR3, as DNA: TGTGCCAGCAGTTTAGTTTCTAGCGGGACCTACAATGAGCAGTTCTTC. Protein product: CASSLVSSGTYNEQFF.